These 29 T cell receptor beta chains were sequenced from one sample in a study of CD8 T cells in ankylosing spondylitis. TCRdb fed the 5' RACE reads into MiXCR, producing one record per CDR3 protein. The table has hundreds of thousands of distinct CDR3 sequences, 7.5% to 9% seen once. The sample taken for sequencing was blood, either unsorted or a sorted T cell fraction (not recorded which). The receptor source for this set is a male donor with ankylosing spondylitis or in good health (not recorded which).

This clonotype was counted ten times or more. The genes are TRBV6-1 and TRBJ2-2; D is unclear. The germline V and J ends were trimmed by 6 bases and 0 bases, with 14 bases remaining between them. There are 16 residues in the CDR3. CDR1 is MNHNS and CDR2 is SASEGT in the germline V gene. The CDR3 sequence is CASSFPDDANTGELFF. CDR3 in DNA: TGTGCCAGCAGCTTCCCAGACGACGCGAACACCGGGGAGCTGTTTTTT.

The chain has TRBV20-1 and TRBJ1-1; maybe TRBD1 (5 bases). This CDR3 is built from 10 residues. With 5 bases removed from V and 11 bases from J, the gap between germline ends came to 12 bases. Germline V gene data show CDR1 as DFQATT and CDR2 as SNEGSKA (reference sequence). For the CDR3, the DNA is TGCAGTGCTCTTCAGGGACGCGCTTTCTTT. It codes for CSALQGRAFF.

As for this clonotype: Since a much larger clone is just one base distant, this may be a read error. This rearrangement joins TRBV20-1 to TRBJ2-1; D is possibly TRBD1 or TRBD2 (6 bases each). Germline loops: CDR1 DFQATT, CDR2 SNEGSKA (reference sequence). The CDR3 spans 16 residues. In DNA form, the CDR3 reads TGCTGTGCTAGGTCCGGGGGCGGAAGCTCCTACAATGAGCAGTTCTTC. Translated: CCARSGGGSSYNEQFF.

There are many counts of this clonotype. The chain combines TRBV12-3 or TRBV12-4 with TRBJ2-7, with 10 bases fitting TRBD1. V was clipped by 6 bases and J by 4 bases; unmatched bases: 3. The CDR3 is made up of 13 amino acids. Here the CDR3 reads CASRRQGAYEQYF. CDR3 sequence (DNA): TGTGCCAGCAGAAGACAGGGGGCTTACGAGCAGTACTTC.

The chain joins TRBV5-6 to TRBJ2-5; no firm D call. V was cut by 2 bases and J by 2 bases, with 16 bases left in between. Germline-derived CDR1 and CDR2 are SGHDT and YYEEEE. The CDR3 has 16 residues. The CDR3 region is CASSFRQRHAQETQYF. CDR3 bases: TGTGCCAGCAGCTTCAGGCAGCGACACGCTCAAGAGACCCAGTACTTC.

In this sample, this clonotype turned up many times. The rearrangement links TRBV3-1 to TRBJ2-1, with TRBD1 identical over 8 bases. The CDR3 has 14 amino acids. The germline gives CDR1 LGHDT, CDR2 YNNKEL (reference sequence). Trimming took 5 bases from V and 9 from J; bases not matched to a gene: 9. The CDR3 DNA is TGTGCCAGCAGCTTTGGACAGGGTATAGGTGAGCAGTTCTTC. Protein product: CASSFGQGIGEQFF.

This clonotype was counted between two and nine times. J is TRBJ1-2 and V is TRBV7-2; D remains unclear. The CDR3 has 16 residues. Germline CDR1 is SGHTA and CDR2 is FQGNSA. V dropped 1 base and J dropped 4 bases, with 16 bases sitting between them. CDR3 loop: CASSLVEPTVTYGYTF. The CDR3, as DNA: TGTGCCAGCAGCTTAGTAGAGCCGACGGTCACCTATGGCTACACCTTC. The variable domain in full, with the rest retrieved from reference TRBV7-2 and TRBJ1-2, is GAGVSQSPSNKVTEKGKDVELRCDPISGHTALYWYRQSLGQGLEFLIYFQGNSAPDKSGLPSDRFSAERTGGSVSTLTIQRTQQEDSAVYLCASSLVEPTVTYGYTFGSGTRLTVV.

This clonotype was seen many times. V gene TRBV6-2 or TRBV6-3 combines with J gene TRBJ2-4, with D possibly TRBD1 on 6 matching bases. The V gene's germline CDR1 is MNHEY and CDR2 SVGEGT. The CDR3 runs 12 residues. The V gene lost 6 bases and the J gene lost 6 bases, with 9 bases spanning the gap. The chain's CDR3 is CASRQGINIQYF. As DNA, the CDR3 is TGTGCCAGCAGACAGGGTATAAACATTCAGTACTTC.

Many counts were recorded for this clonotype. V usage is TRBV4-1 and J usage is TRBJ2-1; D gene uncertain. V was pared by 4 bases and J by 7 bases, with 11 bases between. The germline gives CDR1 MGHRA, CDR2 YSYEKL. CDR3 length: 13 amino acids. In DNA, the CDR3 is TGCGCCAGCAGCCCGTCTACAGAGAATGAGCAGTTCTTC. This encodes CASSPSTENEQFF.

At least ten counts were recorded for this clonotype. The chain employs TRBV7-2 and TRBJ2-1; 13 bases fit TRBD2. The trim removed 5 bases at V and 7 bases at J, leaving 8 bases unmatched. This CDR3 has 16 residues. Germline V gene lookup returns CDR1 SGHTA and CDR2 FQGNSA. CDR3 protein: CASSLWTSGRGNEQFF. The CDR3 DNA follows: TGTGCCAGCAGCCTATGGACTAGCGGGAGAGGGAATGAGCAGTTCTTC.

The sample holds many counts of this clonotype. The J gene is TRBJ1-1, the V gene TRBV30; D ambiguous. The ends were cut back, 5 bases at V and 4 bases at J, with 14 bases in the middle. CDR1 GTSNPN and CDR2 SVGIG come from the germline V gene (reference sequence). This CDR3 is built from 13 residues. CDR3 in DNA: TGTGCCTGGCAACTCCGGGCCCCCACTGAAGCTTTCTTT. This codes for CAWQLRAPTEAFF.

This clonotype was seen a handful of times. The V call is TRBV6-2 or TRBV6-3, the J call TRBJ2-4; D is unresolved. V lost 6 bases, J lost 3 bases, and 9 bases lay in between. Germline values: CDR1 MNHEY, CDR2 SVGEGT. This CDR3 region has 13 residues. CDR3 in amino acids: CASSTPGKNIQYF. CDR3 DNA: TGTGCCAGCAGCACCCCAGGCAAAAACATTCAGTACTTC.

This clonotype showed up many times. This rearrangement joins TRBV12-3 or TRBV12-4 to TRBJ2-1; 7 bases line up with TRBD2. The CDR3 spans 17 residues. After removal of 6 bases from V and 7 bases from J, the junction contained 18 bases not matched to a gene. In DNA form, the CDR3 reads TGTGCCAGCAGCCTAGGTGGGGCGGGAGTCTCCGGGAATGAGCAGTTCTTC. It specifies CASSLGGAGVSGNEQFF.

This clonotype came up many times. The rearrangement uses TRBV7-8 and TRBJ2-5; D unclear. The ends were cut back, 6 bases at V and 5 bases at J, with 10 bases in the middle. This CDR3 comprises 12 residues. Germline CDR1 SGHVS, CDR2 FQNEAQ. This CDR3 is CASRYGLETQYF. In DNA, the CDR3 is TGTGCCAGCAGATACGGGCTCGAGACCCAGTACTTC.

This clonotype was counted at least ten times. The rearrangement joins TRBV27 to TRBJ2-5; 8 nucleotides agree with TRBD1. This CDR3 comprises 14 residues. Trimming cost V 7 bases and J 5 bases; bases outside gene matches: 9. CDR1 is MNHEY and CDR2 is SMNVEV in the germline V gene (reference sequence). The CDR3 DNA sequence: TGTGCCAGCAAGGGGTCAGGGGGCTTCGAGACCCAGTACTTC. Its translation is CASKGSGGFETQYF.

This clonotype has at least ten counts. The gene calls are TRBV28 and TRBJ2-5; D remains ambiguous. The V gene's germline CDR1 is MDHEN and CDR2 SYDVKM. Trimming pared 1 base from V and 4 bases from J, leaving 7 bases between. The CDR3 loop spans 13 amino acids. The CDR3 sequence: CASSLLPSETQYF. The CDR3 nucleotides are TGTGCCAGCAGTTTATTGCCCTCAGAGACCCAGTACTTC.

This clonotype was counted ten times or more. This chain links TRBV11-1 with TRBJ2-7, with D perhaps matching TRBD1 (6 bases). The V and J ends lost 1 base and 0 bases respectively, with 19 bases between them. Looked up from germline, CDR1 is SGHAT and CDR2 is FQDESV (reference sequence). This CDR3 region has 18 residues. CDR3 sequence reads: CASSLGLSVQGLSYEQYF. The CDR3 DNA reads TGTGCCAGCAGCTTAGGTCTCTCGGTACAGGGCCTCTCCTACGAGCAGTACTTC.

This clonotype was seen repeatedly, ten times or more. The chain is built from TRBV6-1 and TRBJ2-1; D might be TRBD2 (5 bases). Trimming pared 6 bases from V and 7 bases from J, leaving 19 bases between. This CDR3 contains 15 residues. Germline values: CDR1 MNHNS, CDR2 SASEGT. The CDR3 sequence is CASRPGSTFQNEQFF. CDR3 sequence (DNA): TGTGCCAGCAGGCCGGGGTCTACATTCCAAAATGAGCAGTTCTTC.

This chain connects TRBV4-3 to TRBJ1-1; tentative D call: TRBD1 (6 bases). Trimming removed 0 bases at V and 0 bases at J, with 8 bases between. Germline values: CDR1 LGHNA, CDR2 YSLEER. CDR3 size: 15 residues. This CDR3 reads CASSQERGMNTEAFF. CDR3 nucleotides: TGCGCCAGCAGCCAAGAAAGGGGGATGAACACTGAAGCTTTCTTT.

The DNA for the CDR3 is TGTGCCAGCGGGCAAGACAGGGGCTCCTACAATGAGCAGTTCTTC. Its protein is CASGQDRGSYNEQFF. The chain combines TRBV7-2 with TRBJ2-1; 8 nucleotides agree with TRBD1. Germline trimming cut 8 bases from V and 0 bases from J; bases unmatched to any gene: 6. The germline V gene has CDR1 SGHTA and CDR2 FQGNSA. This CDR3 is 15 amino acids long.

This clonotype was detected many times. The chain combines TRBV29-1 with TRBJ2-7; the D gene could be TRBD1 or TRBD2 (6 bases each). Trimming stripped 8 bases from V and 2 bases from J, with 13 bases between. The CDR3 spans 12 residues. The germline CDR1 and CDR2 sequences are SQVTM and ANQGSEA. CDR3 DNA sequence: TGCAGCACGGGGGCGGGGCCCTACGAGCAGTACTTC. The encoded protein is CSTGAGPYEQYF.

This clonotype was counted many times. The chain recombines TRBV27 with TRBJ2-3; tentative D call: TRBD1 (6 bases). V lost 0 bases, J lost 5 bases, and 12 bases lay in between. CDR3 size: 15 residues. The V gene's germline CDR1 is MNHEY and CDR2 SMNVEV (reference sequence). The CDR3 sequence: CASSLSEQGEDTQYF. DNA of the CDR3: TGTGCCAGCAGTTTATCTGAACAGGGCGAAGATACGCAGTATTTT.

The gene calls are TRBV27 and TRBJ1-4, with no clear D. The germline V gene encodes CDR1 MNHEY and CDR2 SMNVEV (reference sequence). This CDR3 region has 18 residues. Trimming pared 0 bases from V and 3 bases from J, leaving 17 bases between. The DNA of the CDR3 is TGTGCCAGCAGTTTATCGGCCGGCCCCCCGGGGTCTAATGAAAAACTGTTTTTT. Translated, it gives CASSLSAGPPGSNEKLFF.

This clonotype was recorded at least ten times. The chain uses TRBV9 and TRBJ2-1; D gene ambiguous. Germline values: CDR1 SGDLS, CDR2 YYNGEE. V was pared by 1 base and J by 0 bases, with 5 bases between. This CDR3 is 14 amino acids long. CDR3: CASSVTSSYNEQFF. CDR3 DNA sequence: TGTGCCAGCAGCGTAACTTCCTCCTACAATGAGCAGTTCTTC.

This clonotype has at least ten counts. The chain uses TRBV2 and TRBJ1-1; the match to TRBD1 covers 8 bases. The length of the CDR3 is 14 residues. Looked up from germline, CDR1 is SNHLY and CDR2 is FYNNEI. The V and J ends lost 6 bases and 1 base, in that order; junction bases with no gene match: 4. Here the CDR3 DNA reads TGTGCCAGCAGATCCGGGACAGGGAACACTGAAGCTTTCTTT. It codes for CASRSGTGNTEAFF.

This clonotype was picked up many times. The rearrangement uses TRBV20-1 and TRBJ1-2, with TRBD1 as a possible D gene (5 bases). The ends were cut back, 3 bases at V and 4 bases at J, with 15 bases in the middle. The CDR3 consists of 14 residues. Per germline, CDR1 DFQATT and CDR2 SNEGSKA (reference sequence). The CDR3 DNA sequence: TGCAGTGCTAGCGTCCAGGGAAGGAGCTATGGCTACACCTTC. Amino acid sequence: CSASVQGRSYGYTF.

A few counts support this clonotype. The CDR3: CASSPVGPYEQYF. The CDR3 DNA follows: TGTGCCAGCAGCCCCGTCGGACCCTACGAGCAGTACTTC. The rearrangement links TRBV6-1 to TRBJ2-7; D is unclear. The length of the CDR3 is 13 residues. Germline CDR1 and CDR2: MNHNS and SASEGT. Trimming left V 6 bases short and J 2 bases short, with 11 bases between.

Ten or more counts support this clonotype. The chain uses TRBV5-4 and TRBJ2-3; 12 positions agree with TRBD2. The CDR3 totals 19 residues. Germline V lookup: CDR1 SGHNT, CDR2 YYREEE (reference sequence). J was trimmed by 1 base and V by 2 bases; bases with no gene match: 11. The CDR3 DNA sequence: TGTGCCAGCAGCTTAGGACTAGCGGGATCTCCGCTTCGCACAGATACGCAGTATTTT. Amino acid sequence: CASSLGLAGSPLRTDTQYF.

About this clonotype: A single base separates this from a much larger clone, so it may be a read error. The chain couples TRBV20-1 to TRBJ2-1; D may correspond to TRBD1 or TRBD2 (5 bases each). Germline V gene data show CDR1 as DFQATT and CDR2 as SNEGSKA (reference sequence). This CDR3 has 14 amino acids. CDR3 residues: CCADRGPIDNEQFF. CDR3 bases: TGCTGTGCTGACCGGGGACCGATCGACAATGAGCAGTTCTTC.